This TCR beta chain is from a study of technical replicates of blood from several donors. The protocol was immunoSEQ multiplex PCR, while the TCRdb copy is restricted to in-frame clones and leaves out a portion. Counted here are about 82,000 clones, over 90% occurring once; the ten biggest clones make up under 0.5%. The CDR3 has 11 residues. Germline values: CDR1 MNHEY, CDR2 SMNVEV (reference sequence). J gave up 12 bases and V 7 bases, and 7 bases lay outside the gene matches. The gene calls are TRBV27 and TRBJ1-1; 8 nucleotides agree with TRBD1. The receptor was isolated from a human donor in good health. Sequencing was performed on T cells isolated from PBMCs. The CDR3 loop reads CASTQGVWTFF. The CDR3 bases are TGTGCCAGCACACAGGGGGTTTGGACTTTCTTT.